These 28 T cell receptor beta chains were all obtained from the same sample, sequenced in a study of control samples from healthy donors and cancer patients. The table came from immunoSEQ multiplex PCR; TCRdb's copy has only in-frame clones and leaves some out. The sample has 85,000 to 90,000 clones, around nine tenths seen once. Source material: blood. These receptors came from a man younger than 45 in good health.

This chain joins TRBV5-1 and TRBJ2-3, with no clear D. From germline, CDR1 is SGHRS and CDR2 YFSETQ. The CDR3 runs 16 residues. Trimming left V 0 bases short and J 0 bases short, with 11 bases between. The CDR3 bases are TGCGCCAGCAGCTTGGGTGTCAGTTCTAGCACAGATACGCAGTATTTT. Amino acids: CASSLGVSSSTDTQYF.

The chain combines TRBV5-4 with TRBJ1-1, with D possibly matching TRBD1 (6 bases). Trimming cost V 4 bases and J 7 bases, with 20 bases left between them. The CDR3 length is 15 residues. Germline values: CDR1 SGHNT, CDR2 YYREEE (reference sequence). Here the CDR3 DNA reads TGTGCCAGCAGCACTGGGGGCCCGGGGCGGGATGAAGCTTTCTTT. It translates to CASSTGGPGRDEAFF.

The chain has TRBV5-6 and TRBJ2-7, with TRBD1 matching over 7 bases. In germline, CDR1 is SGHDT, CDR2 YYEEEE. Trimming took 4 bases from V and 5 from J; bases not matched to a gene: 9. There are 14 residues in the CDR3. CDR3 in amino acids: CASSPTGTRDEQYV. Written as DNA, the CDR3 is TGTGCCAGCAGCCCGACAGGGACCCGGGACGAGCAGTACGTC.

This chain connects TRBV10-3 to TRBJ1-1; D is unclear. This CDR3 contains 12 residues. V dropped 3 bases and J dropped 1 base, with 3 bases sitting between them. Germline CDR1 is ENHRY and CDR2 is SYGVKD. This CDR3 reads CAISEGNTEAFF. The CDR3 DNA is TGTGCCATCAGTGAAGGGAACACTGAAGCTTTCTTT.

J is TRBJ2-5 and V is TRBV11-1, with D possibly being TRBD1 (6 bases). CDR1 SGHAT and CDR2 FQDESV come from the germline V gene (reference sequence). The CDR3 contains 14 residues. The V end was cut by 5 bases, the J end by 1 base, with 11 bases between. The CDR3 is CASSPDSFQETQYF. Here the CDR3 DNA reads TGTGCCAGCAGCCCGGACAGTTTCCAAGAGACCCAGTACTTC.

The chain uses TRBV7-9 and TRBJ2-2, with D perhaps TRBD1 or TRBD2 (5 bases each). Trimming took off 3 bases at V and 0 bases at J, with 8 bases between the two ends. The CDR3 spans 15 residues. Germline-derived CDR1 and CDR2 are SEHNR and FQNEAQ (reference sequence). The CDR3: CASSLGRANTGELFF. The CDR3 region has the DNA TGTGCCAGCAGCTTGGGGCGGGCGAACACCGGGGAGCTGTTTTTT.

The gene calls are TRBV5-6 and TRBJ2-7; TRBD1 aligns across 8 bases. The V gene's germline CDR1 is SGHDT and CDR2 YYEEEE. This CDR3 is 12 amino acids long. CDR3 DNA sequence: TGTGCCAGCACCCTCGGCGGGACAGGCACGCTGGTC. It encodes CASTLGGTGTLV.

This chain links TRBV18 with TRBJ1-2; D is unclear. Trimming removed 4 bases at V and 3 bases at J, with 6 bases between. This CDR3 has 12 residues. Germline V lookup: CDR1 KGHSH, CDR2 LQKENI. The CDR3 is CASSLPDYGYTF. The DNA of the CDR3 is TGTGCCAGCTCACTCCCTGACTATGGCTACACCTTC.

This chain joins TRBV27 and TRBJ2-5; 15 nucleotides agree with TRBD2. CDR3 length: 16 amino acids. Germline V lookup: CDR1 MNHEY, CDR2 SMNVEV (reference sequence). After removal of 3 bases from V and 6 bases from J, the junction contained 5 bases not matched to a gene. The CDR3, as DNA: TGTGCCAGCAGTTTTGGGACTAGCGGGGGGAGAAAGACCCAGTACTTC. Encoded protein: CASSFGTSGGRKTQYF.

The J gene is TRBJ2-5, the V gene TRBV10-1; a weak D match, TRBD1 (5 bases). Per the germline V gene, CDR1 is WNHNN and CDR2 is SYGVQD (reference sequence). The CDR3 extends over 15 amino acids. V was cut by 2 bases and J by 7 bases, with 17 bases left in between. The chain's CDR3 is CASSEPRLPRATQYF. The CDR3 bases are TGCGCCAGCAGTGAGCCTCGACTCCCCAGGGCGACCCAGTACTTC.

The genes are TRBV9 and TRBJ2-3; 14 nucleotides match TRBD2. V shed 7 bases, J shed 5 bases, and the junction held 12 bases outside the gene matches. CDR3 size: 17 residues. CDR1 is SGDLS, CDR2 YYNGEE, per germline. The CDR3 region is CASGQGRLAGGQDTQYF. In DNA form, the CDR3 reads TGTGCCAGCGGCCAGGGGAGACTAGCGGGGGGGCAAGATACGCAGTATTTT. Supplemented by reference TRBV9 and TRBJ2-3, the full variable domain reads DSGVTQTPKHLITATGQRVTLRCSPRSGDLSVYWYQQSLDQGLQFLIQYYNGEERAKGNILERFSAQQFPDLHSELNLSSLELGDSALYFCASGQGRLAGGQDTQYFGPGTRLTVL.

The chain employs TRBV5-4 and TRBJ1-1; possibly TRBD1 for D (5 bases). The ends were cut back, 1 base at V and 5 bases at J, with 9 bases in the middle. Looked up from germline, CDR1 is SGHNT and CDR2 is YYREEE (reference sequence). CDR3 length: 13 residues. The DNA for the CDR3 is TGTGCCAGCAGCTTGTTGGGGCAGACTGAAGCTTTCTTT. Protein product: CASSLLGQTEAFF.

In its sample, this clone was seen once. This chain joins TRBV12-3 or TRBV12-4 and TRBJ2-2; D not certain. Trimming removed 5 bases at V and 1 base at J, with 2 bases between. CDR3 length: 12 amino acids. DNA of the CDR3: TGTGCCAGCAGTGTGAACACCGGGGAGCTGTTTTTT. The encoded protein is CASSVNTGELFF.

This chain connects TRBV12-3 or TRBV12-4 to TRBJ2-5; no firm D call. V shed 3 bases and J shed 2 bases, with 4 bases lying between them. This CDR3 has 12 residues. Written as DNA, the CDR3 is TGTGCCAGCAGTTTCGTTCAAGAGACCCAGTACTTC. This codes for CASSFVQETQYF.

The chain links TRBV20-1 to TRBJ2-3; D possibly corresponds to TRBD2 (5 bases). The germline CDR1 and CDR2 sequences are DFQATT and SNEGSKA (reference sequence). This CDR3 contains 14 residues. V lost 3 bases, J lost 4 bases, and 14 bases lay in between. The chain's CDR3 is CSASHGDSPDTQYF. CDR3 DNA: TGCAGTGCTAGTCACGGGGATTCCCCAGATACGCAGTATTTT.

The chain couples TRBV27 to TRBJ2-7; the match to TRBD1 covers 10 bases. The V gene's germline CDR1 is MNHEY and CDR2 SMNVEV (reference sequence). Trimming removed 5 bases from V and 6 bases from J; junction bases left unmatched: 7. CDR3 length equals 14 residues. The CDR3 region is CASSPGQGVSEQYV. The CDR3 DNA sequence: TGTGCCAGCAGTCCCGGACAGGGGGTGTCCGAGCAGTACGTC.

The chain joins TRBV19 to TRBJ2-6, with D possibly being TRBD1 (6 bases). The germline V gene has CDR1 LNHDA and CDR2 SQIVND (reference sequence). V was trimmed by 5 bases and J by 4 bases, leaving 12 bases between them. The length of the CDR3 is 15 residues. For the CDR3, the DNA is TGTGCCAGTAGTGTAAGGGGGTTGGGGGCCAACGTCCTGACTTTC. It specifies CASSVRGLGANVLTF.

CDR3 DNA: TGTGCCAGCAGCCCAGACGGGACAGGGGGCTACCAGCCCCAGCATTTT. This sequence encodes CASSPDGTGGYQPQHF. This chain links TRBV9 with TRBJ1-5, with 12 nucleotides matching TRBD1. Losses at the gene ends were 4 bases for V and 7 bases for J; bases not matched to a gene: 9. The V gene's germline CDR1 is SGDLS and CDR2 YYNGEE. The CDR3 has 16 residues.

This chain uses TRBV6-5 with TRBJ2-6; D is uncertain. The CDR3 runs to 14 residues. Per the germline V gene, CDR1 is MNHEY and CDR2 is SVGAGI. V was clipped by 4 bases and J by 2 bases, with 6 bases between them. The CDR3 reads CASSSVAGANVLTF. The CDR3 DNA reads TGTGCCAGCAGTTCCGTTGCTGGGGCCAACGTCCTGACTTTC.

This clone was counted a few times. CDR3 nucleotide sequence: TGTGCCAGCAGCCCCACAAGCTCCTATAATTCACCCCTCCACTTT. Translating it yields CASSPTSSYNSPLHF. This sequence joins TRBV6-5 and TRBJ1-6; no reliable D call. CDR1 MNHEY and CDR2 SVGAGI come from the germline V gene. This CDR3 region has 15 residues. The ends were cut back, 6 bases at V and 0 bases at J, with 9 bases in the middle.

This chain links TRBV7-9 with TRBJ1-1; 11 bases agree with TRBD1. The CDR3 runs to 15 residues. CDR1 and CDR2 from the germline V gene are SEHNR and FQNEAQ (reference sequence). The junction had 6 bases not matched to a gene; V was cut back by 5 bases and J by 4 bases. CDR3 loop: CASSPRGQGGTEAFF. The CDR3 DNA follows: TGTGCCAGCAGCCCGAGGGGACAGGGGGGCACTGAAGCTTTCTTT. Variable domain in full (rest from reference TRBV7-9 and TRBJ1-1): DTGVSQNPRHKITKRGQNVTFRCDPISEHNRLYWYRQTLGQGPEFLTYFQNEAQLEKSRLLSDRFSAERPKGSFSTLEIQRTEQGDSAMYLCASSPRGQGGTEAFFGQGTRLTVV.

The chain employs TRBV29-1 and TRBJ1-1, with a tentative D call TRBD1 (5 bases). V lost 4 bases to trimming and J lost 7 bases, with 10 bases between them. The length of the CDR3 is 11 residues. From germline, CDR1 is SQVTM and CDR2 ANQGSEA. The CDR3 region is CSVGGVGEAFF. The CDR3 DNA reads as TGCAGCGTTGGAGGGGTTGGTGAAGCTTTCTTT.

In this sample, this clone turned up a few times. The CDR3 DNA is TGTGCCAGCAGTTTATCCGACAGACAGCCCCAGCATTTT. It encodes CASSLSDRQPQHF. V usage is TRBV27 and J usage is TRBJ1-5; possible D gene TRBD1, 5 bases. Germline CDR1 MNHEY, CDR2 SMNVEV (reference sequence). V was pared by 0 bases and J by 7 bases, with 7 bases between. The CDR3 runs 13 residues.

The V call is TRBV7-2, the J call TRBJ2-1, with 9 bases aligning to TRBD1. This CDR3 has 18 residues. Germline V lookup: CDR1 SGHTA, CDR2 FQGNSA. V was clipped by 1 base and J by 3 bases; unmatched bases: 10. CDR3 DNA: TGTGCCAGCAGCTTAGACGGGACAGGGAGTCACAACTACAATGAGCAGTTCTTC. Amino acid sequence: CASSLDGTGSHNYNEQFF.

This chain links TRBV30 with TRBJ1-2; D may be TRBD1 (5 bases). Germline CDR1 reads GTSNPN; CDR2 reads SVGIG (reference sequence). V lost 2 bases to trimming and J lost 8 bases, with 15 bases between them. The length of the CDR3 is 13 residues. The CDR3 DNA reads as TGTGCCTGGAGTCACGAGGGGATCGTAGGCTACACCTTC. Amino acids: CAWSHEGIVGYTF.

This clone came up a few times. J is TRBJ1-2 and V is TRBV9; 8 bases line up with TRBD1. Trimming removed 2 bases from V and 4 bases from J; junction bases left unmatched: 4. CDR3 length: 14 residues. Germline CDR1 is SGDLS and CDR2 is YYNGEE. CDR3 coding DNA: TGTGCCAGCAGCGTCGGACAGGGAGGCTATGGCTACACCTTC. Protein product: CASSVGQGGYGYTF.

This rearrangement joins TRBV25-1 to TRBJ2-7; no clear D gene. Germline V gives CDR1 MGHDK, CDR2 SYGVNS. This CDR3 has 11 residues. The germline V and J ends were trimmed by 5 bases and 2 bases, with 4 bases remaining between them. CDR3 in DNA: TGTGCCAGCAGTCCCGCCTACGAGCAGTACTTC. Translating gives CASSPAYEQYF.

V is TRBV7-9 and J is TRBJ1-1; no clear D. The CDR3 is made up of 15 amino acids. In germline, CDR1 is SEHNR, CDR2 FQNEAQ (reference sequence). V dropped 3 bases and J dropped 0 bases, with 11 bases sitting between them. CDR3 DNA sequence: TGTGCCAGCAGCTTTCTCCCGAGTATGAACACTGAAGCTTTCTTT. It specifies CASSFLPSMNTEAFF.